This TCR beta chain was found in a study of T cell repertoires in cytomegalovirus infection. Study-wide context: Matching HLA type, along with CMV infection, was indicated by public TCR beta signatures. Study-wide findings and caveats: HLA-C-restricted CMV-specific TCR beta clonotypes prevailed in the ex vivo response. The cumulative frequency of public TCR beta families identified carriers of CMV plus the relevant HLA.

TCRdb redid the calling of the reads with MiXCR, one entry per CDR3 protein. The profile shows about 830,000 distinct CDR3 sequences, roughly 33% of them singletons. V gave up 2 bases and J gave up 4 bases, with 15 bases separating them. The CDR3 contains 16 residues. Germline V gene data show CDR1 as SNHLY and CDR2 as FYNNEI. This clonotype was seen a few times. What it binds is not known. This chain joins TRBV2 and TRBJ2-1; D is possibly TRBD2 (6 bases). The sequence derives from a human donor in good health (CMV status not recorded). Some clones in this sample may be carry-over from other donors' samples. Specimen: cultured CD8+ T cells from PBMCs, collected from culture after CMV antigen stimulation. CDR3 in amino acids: CASSESTRDWYNEQFF. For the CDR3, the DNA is TGTGCCAGCAGTGAAAGTACACGGGACTGGTACAATGAGCAGTTCTTC.